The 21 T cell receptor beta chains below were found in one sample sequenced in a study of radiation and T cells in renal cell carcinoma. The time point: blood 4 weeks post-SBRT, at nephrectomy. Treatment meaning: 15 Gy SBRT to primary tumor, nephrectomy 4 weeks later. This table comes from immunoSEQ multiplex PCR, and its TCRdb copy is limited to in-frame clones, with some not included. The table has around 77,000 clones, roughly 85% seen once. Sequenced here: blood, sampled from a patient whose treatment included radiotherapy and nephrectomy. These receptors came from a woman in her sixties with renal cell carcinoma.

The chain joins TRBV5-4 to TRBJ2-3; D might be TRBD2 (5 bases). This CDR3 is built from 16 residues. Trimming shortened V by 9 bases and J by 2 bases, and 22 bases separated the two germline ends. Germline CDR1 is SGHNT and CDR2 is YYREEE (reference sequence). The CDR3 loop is CAMGETGSYNTDTQYF. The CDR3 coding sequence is TGTGCCATGGGAGAGACGGGCTCATATAACACAGATACGCAGTATTTT.

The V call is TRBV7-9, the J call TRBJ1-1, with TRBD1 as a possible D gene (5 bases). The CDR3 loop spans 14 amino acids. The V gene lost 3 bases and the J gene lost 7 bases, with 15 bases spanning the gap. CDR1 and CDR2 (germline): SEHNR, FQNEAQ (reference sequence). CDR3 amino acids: CASSFSGEESEAFF. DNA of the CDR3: TGTGCCAGCAGCTTCTCGGGGGAGGAAAGTGAAGCTTTCTTT.

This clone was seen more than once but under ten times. The CDR3 sequence is CASSLEWTSPFNEQFF. The CDR3 DNA reads TGTGCCAGCAGCTTGGAGTGGACTAGTCCTTTCAATGAGCAGTTCTTC. V usage is TRBV5-8 and J usage is TRBJ2-1, with 7 bases aligning to TRBD2. In germline, CDR1 is SGHTS, CDR2 YDEGEE. The CDR3 runs 16 residues. After removal of 0 bases from V and 6 bases from J, the junction contained 9 bases not matched to a gene.

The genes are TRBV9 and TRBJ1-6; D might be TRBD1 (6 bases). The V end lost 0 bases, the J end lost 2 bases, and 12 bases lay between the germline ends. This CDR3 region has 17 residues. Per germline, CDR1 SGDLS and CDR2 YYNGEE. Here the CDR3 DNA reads TGTGCCAGCAGCGTAGACCAGGGGCTGACCTATAATTCACCCCTCCACTTT. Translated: CASSVDQGLTYNSPLHF.

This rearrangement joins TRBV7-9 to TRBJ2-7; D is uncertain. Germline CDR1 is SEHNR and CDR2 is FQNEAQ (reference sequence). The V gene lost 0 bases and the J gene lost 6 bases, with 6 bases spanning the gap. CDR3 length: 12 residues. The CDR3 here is CASSLAAVEQYF. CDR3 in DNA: TGTGCCAGCAGCTTAGCGGCAGTCGAGCAGTACTTC.

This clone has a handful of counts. The CDR3 bases are TGTGCCAGCAGCTCGGGACTAGCGGGAGGCGTTGGTAGTGAGCAGTTCTTC. Its translation: CASSSGLAGGVGSEQFF. The V gene is TRBV7-3, the J gene TRBJ2-1; 15 bases fit TRBD2. Germline V gene lookup returns CDR1 SGHTA and CDR2 FQGTGA. The V gene end was trimmed by 4 bases and the J gene end by 9 bases; junction bases not matched to a gene: 10. The length of the CDR3 is 17 residues.

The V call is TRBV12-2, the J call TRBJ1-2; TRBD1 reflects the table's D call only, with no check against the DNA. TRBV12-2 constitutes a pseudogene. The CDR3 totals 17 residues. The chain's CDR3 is CASRLGIQGCNLYGYTF. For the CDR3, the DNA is TGTGCAAGTCGCTTAGGGATACAGGGTTGTAACCTCTATGGCTACACCTTC.

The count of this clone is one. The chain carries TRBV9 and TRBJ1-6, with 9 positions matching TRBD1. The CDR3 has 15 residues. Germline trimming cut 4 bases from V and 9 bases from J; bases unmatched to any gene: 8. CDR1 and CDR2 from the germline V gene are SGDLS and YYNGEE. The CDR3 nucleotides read TGTGCCAGCAGCAGAGGGGGACAGGGAGTTTCACCCCTCCACTTT. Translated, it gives CASSRGGQGVSPLHF.

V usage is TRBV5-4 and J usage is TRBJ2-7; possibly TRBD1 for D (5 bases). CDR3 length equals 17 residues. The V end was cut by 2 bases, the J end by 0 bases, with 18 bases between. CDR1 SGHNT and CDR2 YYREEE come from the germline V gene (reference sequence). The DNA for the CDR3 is TGTGCCAGCAGCTTCATGGGGCCTACAACCCTCTCCTACGAGCAGTACTTC. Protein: CASSFMGPTTLSYEQYF.

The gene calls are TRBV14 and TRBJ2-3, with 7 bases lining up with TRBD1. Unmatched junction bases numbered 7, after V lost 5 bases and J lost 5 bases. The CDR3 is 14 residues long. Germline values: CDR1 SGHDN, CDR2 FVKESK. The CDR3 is CASSGIDREDTQYF. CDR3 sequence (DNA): TGTGCCAGCAGCGGCATTGACAGGGAAGATACGCAGTATTTT.

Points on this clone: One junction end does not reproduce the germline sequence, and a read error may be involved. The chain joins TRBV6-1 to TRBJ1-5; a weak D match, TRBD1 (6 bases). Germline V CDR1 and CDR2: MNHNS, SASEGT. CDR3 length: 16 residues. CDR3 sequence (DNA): TGTGCCAGCAGCGAAGTCCGGGGGCCAAGCAATCAGCCCCAGCATTTT. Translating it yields CASSEVRGPSNQPQHF.

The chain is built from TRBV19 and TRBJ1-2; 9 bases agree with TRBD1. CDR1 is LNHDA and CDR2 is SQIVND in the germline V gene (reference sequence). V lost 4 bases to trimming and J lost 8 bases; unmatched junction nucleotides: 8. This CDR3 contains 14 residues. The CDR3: CASSNRDRAHGYTF. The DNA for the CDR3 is TGTGCCAGTAGTAACCGGGACAGGGCTCACGGCTACACCTTC.

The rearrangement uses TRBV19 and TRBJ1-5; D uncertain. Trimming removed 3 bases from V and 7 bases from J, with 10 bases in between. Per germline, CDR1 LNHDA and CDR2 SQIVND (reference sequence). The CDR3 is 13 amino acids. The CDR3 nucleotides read TGTGCCAGTAGTATGGCCCCACAGCAGCCCCAGCATTTT. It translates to CASSMAPQQPQHF.

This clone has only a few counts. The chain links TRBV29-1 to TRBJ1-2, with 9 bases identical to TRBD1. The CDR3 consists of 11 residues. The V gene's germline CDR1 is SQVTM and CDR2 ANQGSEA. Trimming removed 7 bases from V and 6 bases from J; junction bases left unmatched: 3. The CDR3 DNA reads TGCAGCGCAAGACAGGGGGATGGCTACACCTTC. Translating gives CSARQGDGYTF. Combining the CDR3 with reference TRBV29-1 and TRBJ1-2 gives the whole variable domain SAVISQKPSRDICQRGTSLTIQCQVDSQVTMMFWYRQQPGQSLTLIATANQGSEATYESGFVIDKFPISRPNLTFSTLTVSNMSPEDSSIYLCSARQGDGYTFGSGTRLTVV.

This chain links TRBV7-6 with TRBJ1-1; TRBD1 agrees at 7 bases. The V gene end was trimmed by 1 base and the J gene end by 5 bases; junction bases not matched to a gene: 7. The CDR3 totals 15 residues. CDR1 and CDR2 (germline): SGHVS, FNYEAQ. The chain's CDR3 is CASSLGTGVLTEAFF. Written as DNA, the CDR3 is TGTGCCAGCAGCTTAGGTACAGGGGTGTTAACTGAAGCTTTCTTT.

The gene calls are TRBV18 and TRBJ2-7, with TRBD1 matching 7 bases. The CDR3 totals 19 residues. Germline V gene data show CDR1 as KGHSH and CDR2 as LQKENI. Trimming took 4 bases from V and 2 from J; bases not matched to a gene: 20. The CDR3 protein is CASSLHIVTGTAMTYEQYF. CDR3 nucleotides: TGTGCCAGCTCACTCCACATAGTAACCGGGACAGCCATGACCTACGAGCAGTACTTC.

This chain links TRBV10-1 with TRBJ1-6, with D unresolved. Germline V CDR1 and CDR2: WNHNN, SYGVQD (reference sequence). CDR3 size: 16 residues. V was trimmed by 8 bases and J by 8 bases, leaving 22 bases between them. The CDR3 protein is CASAPPTSIRDSPLHF. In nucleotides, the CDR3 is TGCGCCAGCGCTCCCCCGACAAGTATAAGGGATTCACCCCTCCACTTT.

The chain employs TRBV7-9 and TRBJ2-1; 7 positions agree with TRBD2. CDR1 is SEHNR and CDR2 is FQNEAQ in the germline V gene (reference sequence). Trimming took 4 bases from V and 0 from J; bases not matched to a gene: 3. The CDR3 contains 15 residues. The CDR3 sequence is CASSSGLDSYNEQFF. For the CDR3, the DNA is TGTGCCAGCAGCTCCGGACTAGACTCCTACAATGAGCAGTTCTTC.

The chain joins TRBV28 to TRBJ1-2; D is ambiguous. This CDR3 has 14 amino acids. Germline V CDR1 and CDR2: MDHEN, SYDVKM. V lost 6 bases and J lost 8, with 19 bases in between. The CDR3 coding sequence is TGTGCCAGCAGCCGTTCGTCTGTTGTCGGCGGCTACACCTTC. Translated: CASSRSSVVGGYTF.

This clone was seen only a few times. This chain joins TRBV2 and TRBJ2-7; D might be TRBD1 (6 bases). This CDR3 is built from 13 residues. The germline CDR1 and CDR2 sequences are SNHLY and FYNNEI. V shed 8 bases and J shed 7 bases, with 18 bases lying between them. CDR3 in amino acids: CASAEQGLGEQYF. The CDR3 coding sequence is TGTGCCAGCGCAGAACAGGGATTGGGGGAGCAGTACTTC.

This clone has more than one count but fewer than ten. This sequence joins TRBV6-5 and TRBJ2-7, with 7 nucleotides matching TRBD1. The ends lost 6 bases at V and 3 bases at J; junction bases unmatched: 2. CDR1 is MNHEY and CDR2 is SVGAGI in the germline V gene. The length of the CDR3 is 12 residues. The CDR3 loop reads CASSRDSYEQYF. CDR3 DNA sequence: TGTGCCAGCAGCCGGGACAGCTACGAGCAGTACTTC.